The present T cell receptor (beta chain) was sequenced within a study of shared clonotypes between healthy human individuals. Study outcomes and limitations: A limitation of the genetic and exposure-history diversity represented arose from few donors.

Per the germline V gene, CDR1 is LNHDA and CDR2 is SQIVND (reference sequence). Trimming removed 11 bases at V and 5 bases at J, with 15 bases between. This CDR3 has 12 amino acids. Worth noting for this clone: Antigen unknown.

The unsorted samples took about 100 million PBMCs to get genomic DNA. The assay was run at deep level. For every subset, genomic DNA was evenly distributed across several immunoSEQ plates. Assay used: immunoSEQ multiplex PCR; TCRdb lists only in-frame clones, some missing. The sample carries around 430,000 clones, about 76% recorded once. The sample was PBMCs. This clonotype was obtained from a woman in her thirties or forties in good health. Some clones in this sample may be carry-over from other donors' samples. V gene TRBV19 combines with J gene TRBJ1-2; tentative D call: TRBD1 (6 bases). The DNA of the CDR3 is TGTGCCGTGGGGACACCCCCTTATGGCTACACCTTC. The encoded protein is CAVGTPPYGYTF.